These 32 T cell receptor beta chains came from one sample sequenced in a study of technical replicates of blood from several donors. Sequencing used immunoSEQ multiplex PCR; TCRdb keeps in-frame clones, though not all of them. This table holds about 70,000 clones, 92% found once. Material for sequencing was T cells isolated from PBMCs. The receptors derive from a human donor in good health.

V usage is TRBV4-3 and J usage is TRBJ1-2, with a weak D call TRBD1 (6 bases). CDR1 LGHNA and CDR2 YSLEER come from the germline V gene. V shed 5 bases and J shed 0 bases, with 13 bases lying between them. The length of the CDR3 is 15 residues. CDR3 nucleotides: TGCGCCAGCAGCGTCGGACAGTTAGCTAACTATGGCTACACCTTC. It encodes CASSVGQLANYGYTF.

The chain joins TRBV4-3 to TRBJ1-5; D not certain. CDR1 is LGHNA, CDR2 YSLEER, per germline. CDR3 length: 14 residues. Trimming left V 4 bases short and J 0 bases short, with 7 bases between. This chain's CDR3 is CASSPEYSNQPQHF. Here the CDR3 DNA reads TGCGCCAGCAGCCCAGAATATAGCAATCAGCCCCAGCATTTT.

The chain has TRBV11-2 and TRBJ2-2; D is undetermined. This CDR3 has 14 residues. Trimming left V 0 bases short and J 4 bases short, with 6 bases between. CDR1 is SGHAT, CDR2 FQNNGV, per germline. The chain's CDR3 is CASSLDHSTGELFF. The CDR3 DNA sequence: TGTGCCAGCAGCTTAGATCACAGCACCGGGGAGCTGTTTTTT.

The chain combines TRBV10-3 with TRBJ2-3; 11 bases are shared with TRBD1. Looked up from germline, CDR1 is ENHRY and CDR2 is SYGVKD. The J segment lost 4 bases and the V segment lost 0 bases, leaving 3 bases of the junction unmatched. This CDR3 has 16 amino acids. In DNA form, the CDR3 reads TGTGCCATCAGTGAGTCGCCGGGACAGGGGGCAGATACGCAGTATTTT. This encodes CAISESPGQGADTQYF.

This rearrangement joins TRBV7-3 to TRBJ2-3; the D gene is possibly TRBD1 (5 bases). Germline-derived CDR1 and CDR2 are SGHTA and FQGTGA. The V gene lost 6 bases and the J gene lost 3 bases, with 16 bases spanning the gap. The length of the CDR3 is 15 residues. CDR3: CASRIQGLSTDTQYF. The DNA of the CDR3 is TGTGCCAGCAGAATTCAGGGTCTCAGTACAGATACGCAGTATTTT. Using reference TRBV7-3 and TRBJ2-3 for the parts outside the CDR3, the full variable domain is GAGVSQTPSNKVTEKGKYVELRCDPISGHTALYWYRQSLGQGPEFLIYFQGTGAADDSGLPNDRFFAVRPEGSVSTLKIQRTERGDSAVYLCASRIQGLSTDTQYFGPGTRLTVL.

V and J are TRBV4-1 and TRBJ1-1; D possibly corresponds to TRBD1 (6 bases). The CDR3 has 13 residues. V was clipped by 9 bases and J by 6 bases, with 17 bases between them. Germline V gene data show CDR1 as MGHRA and CDR2 as YSYEKL. In nucleotides, the CDR3 is TGCGCCAGTATAGGGGGATGGTCCGCTGAAGCTTTCTTT. Protein product: CASIGGWSAEAFF.

The chain has TRBV6-1 and TRBJ1-1; no clear D. The CDR3 contains 15 residues. V lost 1 base to trimming and J lost 3 bases, with 12 bases between them. The germline CDR1 and CDR2 sequences are MNHNS and SASEGT. CDR3 protein: CASSEGREMDTEAFF. The CDR3 DNA follows: TGTGCCAGCAGTGAAGGTCGGGAGATGGACACTGAAGCTTTCTTT.

V usage is TRBV19 and J usage is TRBJ1-1; D is perhaps TRBD1 (6 bases). Trimming cost V 5 bases and J 0 bases, with 10 bases left between them. Germline V gene sequence: CDR1 LNHDA, CDR2 SQIVND (reference sequence). The CDR3 extends over 14 amino acids. The CDR3 sequence: CASSWDTVNTEAFF. CDR3 sequence (DNA): TGTGCCAGTAGTTGGGACACTGTGAACACTGAAGCTTTCTTT.

V usage is TRBV27 and J usage is TRBJ1-1, with D perhaps TRBD1 (6 bases). Germline V gene data show CDR1 as MNHEY and CDR2 as SMNVEV (reference sequence). The CDR3 consists of 13 residues. The V end was cut by 2 bases, the J end by 8 bases, with 12 bases between. The CDR3 protein is CASSLVTGQEAFF. The CDR3 region has the DNA TGTGCCAGCAGTTTAGTGACCGGACAGGAAGCTTTCTTT.

This chain connects TRBV11-3 to TRBJ2-2; D gene uncertain. V was pared by 2 bases and J by 0 bases, with 13 bases between. CDR3 length equals 17 residues. In germline, CDR1 is SGHNT, CDR2 YENEEA. CDR3 in DNA: TGTGCCAGCAGCTTATCGCTAGGTTTATCGAACACCGGGGAGCTGTTTTTT. Amino acids: CASSLSLGLSNTGELFF.

The gene calls are TRBV2 and TRBJ2-7; tentative D call: TRBD2 (6 bases). Germline CDR1 is SNHLY and CDR2 is FYNNEI. The CDR3 is 17 residues long. Trimming left V 6 bases short and J 4 bases short, with 25 bases between. CDR3 nucleotides: TGTGCCAGCAGGGGGCCGGGACTTGAATCCCTAGGGTACGAGCAGTACTTC. Its protein is CASRGPGLESLGYEQYF.

The chain combines TRBV30 with TRBJ1-3; D is ambiguous. The CDR3 runs 12 residues. Germline V gene data show CDR1 as GTSNPN and CDR2 as SVGIG (reference sequence). V lost 2 bases and J 3 bases, leaving 5 bases between the germline ends. The CDR3 DNA is TGTGCCTGGAGTCCGGGTGGAAACACCATATATTTT. It encodes CAWSPGGNTIYF.

The chain is built from TRBV2 and TRBJ2-7, with 12 bases identical to TRBD2. Losses at the gene ends were 7 bases for V and 6 bases for J; bases not matched to a gene: 7. The germline V gene encodes CDR1 SNHLY and CDR2 FYNNEI. The CDR3 is 14 residues long. The CDR3 sequence is CASNLAGGPPEQYF. CDR3 bases: TGTGCCAGCAACCTAGCGGGAGGGCCCCCCGAGCAGTACTTC. Drawing the rest from reference TRBV2 and TRBJ2-7, the complete variable domain is EPEVTQTPSHQVTQMGQEVILRCVPISNHLYFYWYRQILGQKVEFLVSFYNNEISEKSEIFDDQFSVERPDGSNFTLKIRSTKLEDSAMYFCASNLAGGPPEQYFGPGTRLTVT.

The chain employs TRBV18 and TRBJ2-5; the match to TRBD2 covers 10 bases. This CDR3 is 16 amino acids long. Trimming cost V 2 bases and J 2 bases; bases outside gene matches: 5. Germline V gene sequence: CDR1 KGHSH, CDR2 LQKENI. DNA of the CDR3: TGTGCCAGCTCACCAGCACTAGCGGGGTTTCAAGAGACCCAGTACTTC. Its protein is CASSPALAGFQETQYF.

The gene calls are TRBV7-9 and TRBJ1-4; D may be TRBD1 (6 bases). V dropped 1 base and J dropped 8 bases, with 11 bases sitting between them. Germline-derived CDR1 and CDR2 are SEHNR and FQNEAQ (reference sequence). This CDR3 is built from 14 residues. CDR3 sequence: CASSLVPGDEKLFF. CDR3 coding DNA: TGTGCCAGCAGCTTAGTCCCAGGGGACGAAAAACTGTTTTTT.

The chain uses TRBV11-1 and TRBJ2-1; TRBD2 matches at 11 bases. Per the germline V gene, CDR1 is SGHAT and CDR2 is FQDESV (reference sequence). Losses at the gene ends were 3 bases for V and 6 bases for J; bases not matched to a gene: 1. CDR3 size: 14 residues. The CDR3 here is CASSLGLAVNEQFF. CDR3 in DNA: TGTGCCAGCAGCTTGGGACTAGCGGTCAATGAGCAGTTCTTC.

V gene TRBV7-6 combines with J gene TRBJ2-3, with 7 bases lining up with TRBD2. The length of the CDR3 is 15 residues. Germline trimming cut 5 bases from V and 2 bases from J; bases unmatched to any gene: 7. Germline lookup yields CDR1 SGHVS and CDR2 FNYEAQ. Here the CDR3 DNA reads TGTGCCAGCAGCAGATCGGGACTATACACAGATACGCAGTATTTT. It specifies CASSRSGLYTDTQYF.

J is TRBJ1-1 and V is TRBV6-6; a weak D match, TRBD1 (5 bases). This CDR3 is 16 amino acids long. CDR1 is MNHNY, CDR2 SVGAGI, per germline (reference sequence). V gave up 10 bases and J gave up 3 bases, with 24 bases separating them. CDR3 loop: CATDGPKKGGDTEAFF. CDR3 coding DNA: TGTGCCACCGACGGACCGAAAAAGGGAGGGGACACTGAAGCTTTCTTT.

This chain links TRBV6-6 with TRBJ2-1; 7 bases are shared with TRBD1. CDR1 is MNHNY, CDR2 SVGAGI, per germline (reference sequence). The CDR3 consists of 15 residues. V shed 6 bases, J shed 3 bases, and the junction held 8 bases outside the gene matches. The CDR3 loop is CASSKDRVYYNEQFF. CDR3 DNA sequence: TGTGCCAGCAGCAAAGACAGGGTATACTACAATGAGCAGTTCTTC.

The chain recombines TRBV5-1 with TRBJ2-3, with unresolved D. Germline CDR1 and CDR2: SGHRS and YFSETQ. The CDR3 sequence is 12 residues long. Trimming shortened V by 1 base and J by 6 bases, and 6 bases separated the two germline ends. CDR3: CASSLPMDTQYF. The CDR3 DNA reads TGCGCCAGCAGCTTGCCCATGGATACGCAGTATTTT.

This sequence joins TRBV6-1 and TRBJ2-1, with D hard to call. This CDR3 has 14 amino acids. V dropped 7 bases and J dropped 4 bases, with 14 bases sitting between them. Germline values: CDR1 MNHNS, CDR2 SASEGT. The CDR3 protein is CASIISPLYNEQFF. The CDR3 DNA sequence: TGTGCCAGCATTATCTCTCCACTATACAATGAGCAGTTCTTC.

This clone occurred once. The J gene is TRBJ1-3, the V gene TRBV27; tentative D call: TRBD1 (6 bases). CDR3 length equals 17 residues. The germline CDR1 and CDR2 sequences are MNHEY and SMNVEV (reference sequence). Deletions cut 0 bases from V and 4 bases from J, with 16 bases between. In DNA form, the CDR3 reads TGTGCCAGCAGTTTATCTCCGGCAACAGGGAAAGGAAACACCATATATTTT. Its translation is CASSLSPATGKGNTIYF.

The chain links TRBV9 to TRBJ1-2, with D possibly matching TRBD1 (6 bases). Per the germline V gene, CDR1 is SGDLS and CDR2 is YYNGEE. V lost 0 bases to trimming and J lost 2 bases, with 23 bases between them. The CDR3 runs 19 residues. The CDR3 DNA sequence: TGTGCCAGCAGCGTAGATTACGGTCGGGAAGGGGGTTTCAACTATGGCTACACCTTC. Translating it yields CASSVDYGREGGFNYGYTF.

The chain is built from TRBV15 and TRBJ2-5; 8 bases are a match to TRBD1. The CDR3 has 16 amino acids. Germline CDR1 and CDR2: LNHNV and YYDKDF (reference sequence). J lost 2 bases, V lost 3 bases, and 8 bases had no gene match. The CDR3 loop is CATSSNNRGSQETQYF. The CDR3 DNA is TGTGCCACCAGCAGCAATAACAGGGGGTCGCAAGAGACCCAGTACTTC. The entire variable domain, with the rest obtained from reference TRBV15 and TRBJ2-5, is as follows: DAMVIQNPRYQVTQFGKPVTLSCSQTLNHNVMYWYQQKSSQAPKLLFHYYDKDFNNEADTPDNFQSRRPNTSFCFLDIRSPGLGDTAMYLCATSSNNRGSQETQYFGPGTRLLVL.

The CDR3 loop reads CASSAQRTGGEGYTF. As DNA, the CDR3 is TGTGCCAGCAGCGCACAACGGACAGGGGGGGAGGGCTACACCTTC. The chain employs TRBV9 and TRBJ1-2; TRBD1 matches 10 bases. The CDR3 consists of 15 residues. CDR1 is SGDLS and CDR2 is YYNGEE in the germline V gene. J was trimmed by 8 bases and V by 3 bases; bases with no gene match: 10.

The chain has TRBV27 and TRBJ1-1, with D perhaps matching TRBD1 (6 bases). The CDR3 extends over 13 amino acids. Germline assignment: CDR1 MNHEY and CDR2 SMNVEV (reference sequence). V was trimmed by 5 bases and J by 4 bases, leaving 11 bases between them. The chain's CDR3 is CASSTGFATEAFF. The CDR3 nucleotides read TGTGCCAGCAGTACAGGGTTCGCCACTGAAGCTTTCTTT.

This clone was counted a single time. The gene calls are TRBV18 and TRBJ2-2; TRBD1 is a possible D gene (5 bases). The germline CDR1 and CDR2 sequences are KGHSH and LQKENI. Trimming took off 0 bases at V and 4 bases at J, with 9 bases between the two ends. The CDR3 covers 15 residues. CDR3 DNA: TGTGCCAGCTCACCACCTGCCAGGGTCACCGGGGAGCTGTTTTTT. Translating it yields CASSPPARVTGELFF.

This chain joins TRBV5-6 and TRBJ1-2; TRBD1 is a possible D gene (5 bases). CDR1 and CDR2 (germline): SGHDT, YYEEEE. The CDR3 runs 14 residues. V was clipped by 4 bases and J by 2 bases, with 12 bases between them. Written as DNA, the CDR3 is TGTGCCAGCAGCCCGGCACCAGGGAACTATGGCTACACCTTC. It specifies CASSPAPGNYGYTF.

The genes are TRBV10-1 and TRBJ2-5, with 7 bases matching TRBD2. The ends lost 3 bases at V and 7 bases at J; junction bases unmatched: 11. CDR1 is WNHNN and CDR2 is SYGVQD in the germline V gene (reference sequence). This CDR3 has 15 amino acids. In DNA, the CDR3 is TGCGCCAGCAGTGACCAGCGGGAAGTCGAAGGGACCCAGTACTTC. Protein sequence: CASSDQREVEGTQYF.

The chain joins TRBV10-3 to TRBJ2-3; TRBD1 is a possible D gene (5 bases). The CDR3 consists of 12 residues. The ends were cut back, 8 bases at V and 2 bases at J, with 8 bases in the middle. Germline CDR1 and CDR2: ENHRY and SYGVKD. DNA of the CDR3: TGTGCCATCTCCAGGGACACAGATACGCAGTATTTT. Its protein is CAISRDTDTQYF.

The J gene is TRBJ1-2, the V gene TRBV29-1, with TRBD1 matching 11 bases. The CDR3 is 15 residues long. Germline V CDR1 and CDR2: SQVTM, ANQGSEA. The junction had 9 bases not matched to a gene; V was cut back by 3 bases and J by 6 bases. The CDR3 nucleotides are TGCAGCGTTGATGTCATGTGGACAGGGGGCAATGGCTACACCTTC. It is translated as CSVDVMWTGGNGYTF.

The CDR3 bases are TGTGCCAGCAGCTTAGCGGATGATGGCGGAAGAAACTATGGCTACACCTTC. Protein product: CASSLADDGGRNYGYTF. The chain uses TRBV7-9 and TRBJ1-2; the D is unclear. CDR1 is SEHNR, CDR2 FQNEAQ, per germline (reference sequence). This CDR3 is built from 17 residues. Trimming took 0 bases from V and 2 from J, leaving 16 bases between them.